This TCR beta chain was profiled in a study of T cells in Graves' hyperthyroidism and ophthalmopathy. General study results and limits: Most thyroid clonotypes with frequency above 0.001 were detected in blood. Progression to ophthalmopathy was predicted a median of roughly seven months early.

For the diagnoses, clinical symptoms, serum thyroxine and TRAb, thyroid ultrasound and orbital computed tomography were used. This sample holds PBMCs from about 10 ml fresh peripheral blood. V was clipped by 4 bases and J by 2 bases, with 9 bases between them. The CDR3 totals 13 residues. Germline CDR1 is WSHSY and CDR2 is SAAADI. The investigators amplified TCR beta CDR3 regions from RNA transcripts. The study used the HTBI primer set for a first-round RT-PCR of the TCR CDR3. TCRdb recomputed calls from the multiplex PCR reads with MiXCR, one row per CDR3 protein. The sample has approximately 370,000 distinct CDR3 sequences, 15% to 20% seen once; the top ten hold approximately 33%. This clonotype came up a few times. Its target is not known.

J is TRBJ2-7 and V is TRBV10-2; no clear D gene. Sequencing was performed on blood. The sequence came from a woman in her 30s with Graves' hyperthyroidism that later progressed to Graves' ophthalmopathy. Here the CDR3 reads CASSGAVAYEQYF. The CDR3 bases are TGCGCCAGCAGTGGGGCGGTGGCCTACGAGCAGTACTTC.